One sample yielded the 23 T cell receptor beta chains listed below, sequenced in a study of T cells in localized non-small cell lung cancer. The data were produced by immunoSEQ multiplex PCR, yet TCRdb's version contains in-frame clones alone and is incomplete. This sample has some 40,000 clones, with approximately 94% found just once. The specimen was peripheral blood, collected before any cancer treatment. The receptors were gathered from a female donor over 55 with stage I lung adenocarcinoma.

The chain employs TRBV19 and TRBJ2-7; TRBD1 might be the D (6 bases). The CDR3 is 13 amino acids. V was cut by 4 bases and J by 3 bases, with 10 bases left in between. The germline V gene encodes CDR1 LNHDA and CDR2 SQIVND (reference sequence). The CDR3 nucleotides read TGTGCCAGTAGTAGGACAGAACGCTACGAGCAGTACTTC. It translates to CASSRTERYEQYF.

The chain combines TRBV2 with TRBJ1-3; no reliable D call. The CDR3 has 14 amino acids. V was pared by 2 bases and J by 1 base, with 6 bases between. Germline V lookup: CDR1 SNHLY, CDR2 FYNNEI. In DNA, the CDR3 is TGTGCCAGCAGTGAATCGGCTTCTGGAAACACCATATATTTT. Its protein is CASSESASGNTIYF.

The chain uses TRBV12-5 and TRBJ1-2; a possible D gene is TRBD1 (5 bases). Trimming pared 5 bases from V and 4 bases from J, leaving 23 bases between. This CDR3 region has 17 residues. Per germline, CDR1 LGHNT and CDR2 FRNRAP. The CDR3 DNA is TGTGCTAGTGGTCCCCAGGGACCTACGACGGACGGCTATGGCTACACCTTC. Its translation is CASGPQGPTTDGYGYTF.

This chain uses TRBV12-5 with TRBJ2-7; D unresolved. Deletions cut 1 base from V and 5 bases from J, with 18 bases between. Per the germline V gene, CDR1 is LGHNT and CDR2 is FRNRAP. This CDR3 has 16 residues. DNA of the CDR3: TGTGCTAGTGGTTTGGCCCGCCCTACCGGCAGACACGAGCAGTACGTC. Protein product: CASGLARPTGRHEQYV.

The J gene is TRBJ1-3, the V gene TRBV29-1; D is uncertain. The CDR3 extends over 12 amino acids. V was pared by 4 bases and J by 1 base, with 5 bases between. Germline assignment: CDR1 SQVTM and CDR2 ANQGSEA. The CDR3 coding sequence is TGCAGCGTTGGGTGGTCTGGAAACACCATATATTTT. Translation: CSVGWSGNTIYF.

The chain uses TRBV18 and TRBJ2-3, with D tentatively TRBD2 (5 bases). Germline-derived CDR1 and CDR2 are KGHSH and LQKENI. This CDR3 spans 15 amino acids. The V end was cut by 2 bases, the J end by 6 bases, with 15 bases between. The CDR3 here is CASSPGLSSGDTQYF. The CDR3 DNA reads as TGTGCCAGCTCACCAGGCCTCTCCTCGGGGGATACGCAGTATTTT.

The rearrangement uses TRBV27 and TRBJ1-2; D not certain. The CDR3 is made up of 13 amino acids. Germline CDR1 MNHEY, CDR2 SMNVEV (reference sequence). V lost 2 bases and J lost 8, with 12 bases in between. CDR3 DNA: TGTGCCAGCAGTTTAAGTGGCCTTTTGGGCTACACCTTC. This sequence encodes CASSLSGLLGYTF.

This sequence joins TRBV10-3 and TRBJ2-7; D unclear. V was pared by 3 bases and J by 5 bases, with 5 bases between. Per germline, CDR1 ENHRY and CDR2 SYGVKD. There are 11 residues in the CDR3. The CDR3 loop reads CAISEGNEQYF. In DNA form, the CDR3 reads TGTGCCATCAGTGAAGGGAACGAGCAGTACTTC.

The V and J genes are TRBV5-5 and TRBJ1-1; TRBD1 matches 7 bases. This CDR3 is built from 15 residues. V shed 4 bases and J 7 bases; nucleotides not matched to a gene: 13. Germline lookup yields CDR1 SGHKS and CDR2 YYEKEE (reference sequence). This chain's CDR3 is CASSRGTAGFVEAFF. Here the CDR3 DNA reads TGTGCCAGCAGCCGGGGGACAGCCGGATTTGTTGAAGCTTTCTTT.

The J gene is TRBJ1-5, the V gene TRBV6-1, with TRBD1 matching over 9 bases. Trimming took 4 bases from V and 6 from J; bases not matched to a gene: 4. The CDR3 has 14 residues. From germline, CDR1 is MNHNS and CDR2 SASEGT. The CDR3 DNA is TGTGCCAGCAGTGGACAGGGGGGGTTTCAGCCCCAGCATTTT. It translates to CASSGQGGFQPQHF.

The rearrangement uses TRBV19 and TRBJ1-4, with D uncertain. The CDR3 is made up of 15 amino acids. Germline assignment: CDR1 LNHDA and CDR2 SQIVND (reference sequence). Trimming removed 0 bases at V and 5 bases at J, with 10 bases between. DNA of the CDR3: TGTGCCAGTAGTATAGACATAGGGCAAAATGAAAAACTGTTTTTT. Residues: CASSIDIGQNEKLFF. The full variable domain, its missing parts supplied by reference TRBV19 and TRBJ1-4, is DGGITQSPKYLFRKEGQNVTLSCEQNLNHDAMYWYRQDPGQGLRLIYYSQIVNDFQKGDIAEGYSVSREKKESFPLTVTSAQKNPTAFYLCASSIDIGQNEKLFFGSGTQLSVL.

The J gene is TRBJ1-3, the V gene TRBV18; 7 bases are shared with TRBD1. Germline values: CDR1 KGHSH, CDR2 LQKENI. This CDR3 contains 17 residues. The V segment lost 4 bases and the J segment 0 bases; nucleotides outside the gene matches: 9. CDR3 loop: CASSQGTAKSSGNTIYF. In nucleotides, the CDR3 is TGTGCCAGCTCACAGGGGACAGCTAAAAGCTCTGGAAACACCATATATTTT. Looking up the rest from reference TRBV18 and TRBJ1-3 gives the full variable domain: NAGVMQNPRHLVRRRGQEARLRCSPMKGHSHVYWYRQLPEEGLKFMVYLQKENIIDESGMPKERFSAEFPKEGPSILRIQQVVRGDSAAYFCASSQGTAKSSGNTIYFGEGSWLTVV.

The rearrangement links TRBV19 to TRBJ1-5, with 10 bases identical to TRBD1. With 7 bases clipped from V and 2 bases from J, the junction kept 5 bases outside the gene matches. Germline assignment: CDR1 LNHDA and CDR2 SQIVND (reference sequence). CDR3 length equals 15 residues. CDR3 coding DNA: TGTGCCAGTAATGGACAGGGGGACCGCAATCAGCCCCAGCATTTT. This encodes CASNGQGDRNQPQHF.

The gene calls are TRBV27 and TRBJ1-1; weak D call: TRBD1 (5 bases). Germline values: CDR1 MNHEY, CDR2 SMNVEV (reference sequence). The CDR3 has 13 residues. V lost 3 bases to trimming and J lost 4 bases, with 9 bases between them. CDR3 DNA sequence: TGTGCCAGCAGTTTTACGGGGGGCACTGAAGCTTTCTTT. It yields the protein CASSFTGGTEAFF.

The chain links TRBV7-8 to TRBJ2-7, with 7 bases lining up with TRBD1. With 4 bases clipped from V and 0 bases from J, the junction kept 9 bases outside the gene matches. Germline V CDR1 and CDR2: SGHVS, FQNEAQ. The CDR3 has 16 amino acids. CDR3 in DNA: TGTGCCAGCAGCTCAACCCCGGACAGGACCTCCTACGAGCAGTACGTC. Residues: CASSSTPDRTSYEQYV.

The chain recombines TRBV25-1 with TRBJ2-5; D remains unclear. The CDR3 contains 12 residues. Per the germline V gene, CDR1 is MGHDK and CDR2 is SYGVNS. The germline V and J ends were trimmed by 4 bases and 5 bases, with 8 bases remaining between them. The CDR3 is CASSVTIETQYF. The CDR3 DNA reads TGTGCCAGCAGTGTTACCATTGAGACCCAGTACTTC.

The chain is built from TRBV7-2 and TRBJ2-3; 7 nucleotides align to TRBD1. CDR3 length equals 16 residues. The germline CDR1 and CDR2 sequences are SGHTA and FQGNSA. V was clipped by 0 bases and J by 6 bases; unmatched bases: 9. The CDR3 sequence is CASSLARGLGSDTQYF. The CDR3 nucleotides are TGTGCCAGCAGCTTAGCTAGGGGGCTTGGGTCCGATACGCAGTATTTT. The variable domain in full, completed from reference TRBV7-2 and TRBJ2-3, reads GAGVSQSPSNKVTEKGKDVELRCDPISGHTALYWYRQSLGQGLEFLIYFQGNSAPDKSGLPSDRFSAERTGGSVSTLTIQRTQQEDSAVYLCASSLARGLGSDTQYFGPGTRLTVL.

This chain uses TRBV19 with TRBJ1-3, with 7 bases that match TRBD1. In germline, CDR1 is LNHDA, CDR2 SQIVND (reference sequence). CDR3 size: 14 residues. V lost 11 bases to trimming and J lost 2 bases; unmatched junction nucleotides: 9. The DNA for the CDR3 is TGTGCCGCCTCCAGGGGGGTACCTGGAAACACCATATATTTT. Translation: CAASRGVPGNTIYF.

The rearrangement links TRBV7-9 to TRBJ1-2; D is unclear. With 1 base removed from V and 6 bases from J, the gap between germline ends came to 6 bases. Germline V gene sequence: CDR1 SEHNR, CDR2 FQNEAQ (reference sequence). This CDR3 spans 12 amino acids. The CDR3: CASSLEVDGYTF. The CDR3 coding sequence is TGTGCCAGCAGCTTAGAGGTCGATGGCTACACCTTC. The entire variable domain, with the rest obtained from reference TRBV7-9 and TRBJ1-2, is as follows: DTGVSQNPRHKITKRGQNVTFRCDPISEHNRLYWYRQTLGQGPEFLTYFQNEAQLEKSRLLSDRFSAERPKGSFSTLEIQRTEQGDSAMYLCASSLEVDGYTFGSGTRLTVV.

This chain uses TRBV2 with TRBJ1-1, with D tentatively TRBD1 (5 bases). Trimming left V 3 bases short and J 7 bases short, with 12 bases between. CDR3 length equals 13 residues. In germline, CDR1 is SNHLY, CDR2 FYNNEI. The CDR3 DNA sequence: TGTGCCAGCAGTGATACGCCCCAGGGTGAAGCTTTCTTT. Encoded protein: CASSDTPQGEAFF.

The chain uses TRBV6-5 and TRBJ1-2, with D unclear. V lost 6 bases and J 4 bases, leaving 15 bases between the germline ends. The CDR3 runs to 14 residues. Germline V gene lookup returns CDR1 MNHEY and CDR2 SVGAGI. CDR3 loop: CASSSLESRYGYTF. The DNA of the CDR3 is TGTGCCAGCAGCAGCCTCGAGTCCCGCTATGGCTACACCTTC.

The chain links TRBV19 to TRBJ1-1, with D unresolved. The length of the CDR3 is 13 residues. Trimming took off 4 bases at V and 2 bases at J, with 8 bases between the two ends. The germline V gene encodes CDR1 LNHDA and CDR2 SQIVND (reference sequence). The DNA of the CDR3 is TGTGCCAGTAGTAACACCAAAAACACTGAAGCTTTCTTT. It encodes CASSNTKNTEAFF.

The chain has TRBV27 and TRBJ1-5, with 8 positions matching TRBD1. The CDR3 runs 15 residues. The trim removed 7 bases at V and 1 base at J, leaving 6 bases unmatched. Germline V CDR1 and CDR2: MNHEY, SMNVEV (reference sequence). The CDR3 DNA sequence: TGTGCCAGCAAGCTACAGGGGGACAGCAATCAGCCCCAGCATTTT. It translates to CASKLQGDSNQPQHF.